This T cell receptor beta chain is from a study of post-analysis software for immune sequencing data. Study-level information: The disease courses covered relapsing-remitting, secondary progressive and progressive-relapsing multiple sclerosis. Study findings and constraints: Significantly lower normalized Chao1 diversity was seen in multiple sclerosis patients than in controls. Pronounced co-clustering by F measure was evident among identically batched samples. In patients, TRBV5-6, TRBV5-1 and TRBV20-1 belonged to several TRBV segments found more frequently than in controls.

This clonotype was recorded a few times. Its antigen remains unidentified. Libraries were made from TCR beta cDNA, and they carried unique molecular identifiers. From approximately 1 to 10 million T cells, 400,000 to 600,000 cDNA molecules were obtained. Each CDR3 protein is one row after TCRdb ran MiXCR on the PCR reads. The profile shows roughly 600,000 distinct CDR3 sequences, about 40% of them singletons. The CDR3 covers 15 residues. Germline CDR1 reads SQVTM; CDR2 reads ANQGSEA. V lost 6 bases to trimming and J lost 3 bases; unmatched junction nucleotides: 6. The source material was blood. This clonotype was sampled from a girl aged 5 to 17 with multiple sclerosis. V and J are TRBV29-1 and TRBJ2-1; 12 nucleotides agree with TRBD2. CDR3 DNA: TGCAGCGTCTCTCTAGCGGGGGGGTACTACAATGAGCAGTTCTTC. The encoded protein is CSVSLAGGYYNEQFF.